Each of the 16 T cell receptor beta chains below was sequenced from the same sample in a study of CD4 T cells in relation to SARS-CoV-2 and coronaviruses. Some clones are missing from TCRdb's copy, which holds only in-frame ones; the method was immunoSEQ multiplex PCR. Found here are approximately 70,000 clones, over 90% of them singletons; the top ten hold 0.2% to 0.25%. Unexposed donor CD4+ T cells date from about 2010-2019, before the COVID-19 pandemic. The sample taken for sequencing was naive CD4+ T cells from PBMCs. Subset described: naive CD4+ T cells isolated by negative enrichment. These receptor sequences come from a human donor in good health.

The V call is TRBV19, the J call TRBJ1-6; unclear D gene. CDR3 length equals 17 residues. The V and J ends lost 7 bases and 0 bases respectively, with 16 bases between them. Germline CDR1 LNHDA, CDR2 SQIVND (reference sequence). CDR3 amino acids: CASTLRAPSSYNSPLHF. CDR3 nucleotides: TGTGCCAGTACCCTCAGAGCGCCAAGCTCCTATAATTCACCCCTCCACTTT.

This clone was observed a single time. CDR3 loop: CAWSPHSGTAQETQYF. The CDR3 DNA is TGTGCCTGGAGTCCCCACTCCGGGACAGCCCAAGAGACCCAGTACTTC. This sequence joins TRBV30 and TRBJ2-5; 7 bases are a match to TRBD1. The germline V gene has CDR1 GTSNPN and CDR2 SVGIG (reference sequence). V shed 2 bases and J 1 base; nucleotides not matched to a gene: 10. This CDR3 has 16 residues. The full variable domain, rest sourced from reference TRBV30 and TRBJ2-5, is SQTIHQWPATLVQPVGSPLSLECTVEGTSNPNLYWYRQAAGRGLQLLFYSVGIGQISSEVPQNLSASRPQDRQFILSSKKLLLSDSGFYLCAWSPHSGTAQETQYFGPGTRLLVL.

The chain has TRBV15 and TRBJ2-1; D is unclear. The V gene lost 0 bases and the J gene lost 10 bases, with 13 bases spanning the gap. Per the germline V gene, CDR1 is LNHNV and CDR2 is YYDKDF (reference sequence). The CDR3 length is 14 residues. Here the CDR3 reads CATSRDGSTREQFF. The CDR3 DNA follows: TGTGCCACCAGCAGAGATGGTTCGACTCGGGAGCAGTTCTTC. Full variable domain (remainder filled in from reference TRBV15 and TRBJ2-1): DAMVIQNPRYQVTQFGKPVTLSCSQTLNHNVMYWYQQKSSQAPKLLFHYYDKDFNNEADTPDNFQSRRPNTSFCFLDIRSPGLGDTAMYLCATSRDGSTREQFFGPGTRLTVL.

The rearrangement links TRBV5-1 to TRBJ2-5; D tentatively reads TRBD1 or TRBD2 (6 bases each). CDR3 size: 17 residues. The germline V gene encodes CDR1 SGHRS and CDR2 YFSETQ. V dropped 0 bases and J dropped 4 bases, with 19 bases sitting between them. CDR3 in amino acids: CASSLGLGALGGETQYF. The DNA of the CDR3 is TGCGCCAGCAGCTTGGGATTGGGGGCGCTGGGGGGAGAGACCCAGTACTTC.

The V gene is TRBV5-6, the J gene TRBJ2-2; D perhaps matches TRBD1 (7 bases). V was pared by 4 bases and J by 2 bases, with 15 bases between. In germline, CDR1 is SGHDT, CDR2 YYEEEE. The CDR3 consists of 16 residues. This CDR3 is CASSDSRGANTGELFF. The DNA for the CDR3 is TGTGCCAGCAGCGACTCCAGGGGGGCCAACACCGGGGAGCTGTTTTTT. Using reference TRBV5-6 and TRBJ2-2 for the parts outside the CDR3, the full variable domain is DAGVTQSPTHLIKTRGQQVTLRCSPKSGHDTVSWYQQALGQGPQFIFQYYEEEERQRGNFPDRFSGHQFPNYSSELNVNALLLGDSALYLCASSDSRGANTGELFFGEGSRLTVL.

The CDR3 DNA reads TGTGCCAGCAGCACTCGGACATTAGGAAATAATTCACCCCTCCACTTT. The encoded protein is CASSTRTLGNNSPLHF. The rearrangement links TRBV5-4 to TRBJ1-6; D possibly corresponds to TRBD1 (5 bases). CDR3 length: 16 residues. V was trimmed by 4 bases and J by 5 bases, leaving 16 bases between them. Germline values: CDR1 SGHNT, CDR2 YYREEE (reference sequence).

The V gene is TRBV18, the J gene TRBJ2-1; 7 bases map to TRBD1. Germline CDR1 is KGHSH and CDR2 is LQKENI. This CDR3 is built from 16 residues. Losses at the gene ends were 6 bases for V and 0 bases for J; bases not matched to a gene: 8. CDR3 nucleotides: TGTGCCAGCTCGTCAGGGGGTCAAAGCTCCTACAATGAGCAGTTCTTC. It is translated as CASSSGGQSSYNEQFF.

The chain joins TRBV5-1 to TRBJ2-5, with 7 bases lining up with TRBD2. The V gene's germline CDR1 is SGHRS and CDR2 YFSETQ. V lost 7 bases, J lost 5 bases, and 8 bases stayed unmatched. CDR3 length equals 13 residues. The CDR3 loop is CASATGAGETQYF. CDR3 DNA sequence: TGCGCCAGCGCAACAGGAGCGGGGGAGACCCAGTACTTC.

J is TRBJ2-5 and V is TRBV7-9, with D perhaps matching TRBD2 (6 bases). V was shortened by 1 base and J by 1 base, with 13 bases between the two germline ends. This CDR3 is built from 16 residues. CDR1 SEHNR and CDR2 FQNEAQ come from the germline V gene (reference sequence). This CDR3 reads CASSLVGRGPQETQYF. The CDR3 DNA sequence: TGTGCCAGCAGCTTAGTGGGGCGGGGCCCCCAAGAGACCCAGTACTTC.

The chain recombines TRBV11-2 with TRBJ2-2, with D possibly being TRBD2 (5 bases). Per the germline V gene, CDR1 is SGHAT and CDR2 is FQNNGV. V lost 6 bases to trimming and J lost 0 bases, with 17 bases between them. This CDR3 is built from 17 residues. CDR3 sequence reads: CASRSGPRGPNTGELFF. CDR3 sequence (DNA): TGTGCCAGCAGGTCGGGTCCCCGGGGTCCGAACACCGGGGAGCTGTTTTTT.

CDR3 nucleotide sequence: TGTGCCAGCAGCCAACGTCCAGGGCCAACCAATCAGCCCCAGCATTTT. Protein: CASSQRPGPTNQPQHF. The chain employs TRBV3-1 (or the pseudogene TRBV3-2) and TRBJ1-5; possible D gene TRBD1, 5 bases. The CDR3 covers 16 residues. Germline CDR1 LGHDT, CDR2 YNNKEL (reference sequence). V lost 2 bases and J lost 3, with 14 bases in between.

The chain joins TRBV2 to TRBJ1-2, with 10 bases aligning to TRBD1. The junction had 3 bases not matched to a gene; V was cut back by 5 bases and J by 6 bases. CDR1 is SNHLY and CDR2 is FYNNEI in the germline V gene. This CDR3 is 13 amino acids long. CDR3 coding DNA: TGTGCCAGCAGTCTGGACAGGGGGGATGGCTACACCTTC. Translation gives CASSLDRGDGYTF. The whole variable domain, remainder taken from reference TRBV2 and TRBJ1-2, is EPEVTQTPSHQVTQMGQEVILRCVPISNHLYFYWYRQILGQKVEFLVSFYNNEISEKSEIFDDQFSVERPDGSNFTLKIRSTKLEDSAMYFCASSLDRGDGYTFGSGTRLTVV.

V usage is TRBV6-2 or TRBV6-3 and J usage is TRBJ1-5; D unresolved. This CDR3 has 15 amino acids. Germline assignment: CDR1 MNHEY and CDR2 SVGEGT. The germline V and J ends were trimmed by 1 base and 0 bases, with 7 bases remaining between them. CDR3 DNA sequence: TGTGCCAGCAGTTACTTAGGGAATAGCAATCAGCCCCAGCATTTT. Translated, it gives CASSYLGNSNQPQHF.

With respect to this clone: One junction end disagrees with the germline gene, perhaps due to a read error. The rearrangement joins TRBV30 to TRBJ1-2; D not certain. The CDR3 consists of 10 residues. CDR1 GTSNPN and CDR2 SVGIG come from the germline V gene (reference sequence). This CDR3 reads CAWSVEIACF. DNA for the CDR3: TGTGCCTGGAGTGTGGAAATAGCCTGCTTC. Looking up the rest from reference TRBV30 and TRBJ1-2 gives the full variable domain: SQTIHQWPATLVQPVGSPLSLECTVEGTSNPNLYWYRQAAGRGLQLLFYSVGIGQISSEVPQNLSASRPQDRQFILSSKKLLLSDSGFYLCAWSVEIACFGSGTRLTVV.

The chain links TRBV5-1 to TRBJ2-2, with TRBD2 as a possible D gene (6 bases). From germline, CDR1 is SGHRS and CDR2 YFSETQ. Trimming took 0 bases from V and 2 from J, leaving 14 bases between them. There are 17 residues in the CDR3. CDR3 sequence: CASSLEVADYNTGELFF. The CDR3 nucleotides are TGCGCCAGCAGCTTGGAAGTAGCGGACTACAACACCGGGGAGCTGTTTTTT.

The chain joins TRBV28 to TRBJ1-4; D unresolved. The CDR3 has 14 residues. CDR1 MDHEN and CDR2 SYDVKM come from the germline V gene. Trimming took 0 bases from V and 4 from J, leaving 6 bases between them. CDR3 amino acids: CASSLWRRNEKLFF. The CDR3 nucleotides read TGTGCCAGCAGTTTATGGAGGCGTAATGAAAAACTGTTTTTT.